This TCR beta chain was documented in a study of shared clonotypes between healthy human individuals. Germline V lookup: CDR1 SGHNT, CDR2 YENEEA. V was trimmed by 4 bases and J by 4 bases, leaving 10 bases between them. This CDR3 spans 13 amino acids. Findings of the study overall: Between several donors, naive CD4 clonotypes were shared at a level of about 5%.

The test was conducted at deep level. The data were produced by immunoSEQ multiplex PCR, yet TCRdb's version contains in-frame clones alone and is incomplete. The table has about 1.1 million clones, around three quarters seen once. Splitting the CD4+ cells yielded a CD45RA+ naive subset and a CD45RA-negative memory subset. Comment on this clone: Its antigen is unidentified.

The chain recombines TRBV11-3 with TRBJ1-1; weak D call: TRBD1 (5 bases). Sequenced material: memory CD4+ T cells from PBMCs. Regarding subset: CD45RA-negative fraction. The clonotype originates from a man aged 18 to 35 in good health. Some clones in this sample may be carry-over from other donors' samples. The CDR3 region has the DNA TGTGCCAGCAGCTACACAGGAGTCACTGAAGCTTTCTTT. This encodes CASSYTGVTEAFF.